Sequencing of this T cell receptor (beta chain) was carried out in a study of T cell responses to AZD1222 COVID-19 vaccine (dated by TCRdb to the early 2020s). In the study overall: A total of 230 to 250 trial participants underwent TCR sequencing, of whom some 210 received two doses of AZD1222 and about 26 received two doses of the MenACWY control vaccine. Trial participants were enrolled by age into subgroups of 18-55, 56-69 and 70-plus years, and around 140, 26 and 57 TCR-sequenced participants, respectively, were included in these subgroups. Study-wide findings and limitations: No day 14 peak-response samples were available, so repertoires were characterized only after the peak T cell response. A significant rise in spike-specific TCR breadth and depth was observed after two AZD1222 doses relative to day 0 and relative to MenACWY recipients. Participants were mostly white British and included more females than males, and it was suggested by the authors that clonal diversity may have been underestimated. Reportedly, close to half of the unique spike-specific TCRs recognized epitopes lying outside the regions that are mutated in the B.1.351 and B.1.1.7 variants. CD4 TCRs associated with the vaccine covered the entire spike protein, and the dominant responses were in regions 160-218 and 743-854. Conclusions about previously exposed vaccinees are limited because only 5 or 6 AZD1222 recipients were SARS-CoV-2 seropositive at baseline. The 56-69-year group was small, and its depth increase did not reach significance, likely because of low power.

The CDR3 regions of human TCRbeta chains were subjected to immunosequencing. The authors' pipeline ran thus. Repertoire TCRs were checked for matches against a reference library of SARS-CoV-2-specific TCRs that had been generated using the MIRA antigen-specificity platform. Breadth was defined as the fraction of unique TCRs that were SARS-CoV-2-associated. Depth was defined as the fraction of total T cells that were SARS-CoV-2-associated. Using the MIRA data, each spike-specific TCR was assigned both to the spike region to which the TCR was reactive and to a CD4 or CD8 class. Log10-transformed breadth and depth values were compared by one-way ANOVA with Sidak's multiple comparisons tests. In TCRdb, the immuneACCESS table is reduced to in-frame sequences with V and J assigned. These tables do not hold every clone; where another copy was compared, an unresolved V gene accounts for under half, and the others remain unexplained. That table is the source of V, J and clone size, and D and trimming were worked out from the DNA. The sample profile shows 80,000 or so clones; 60% to 85% of them were found once. The biggest ten clones account for roughly 29% of the sample.

In regard to this clone: Its cognate antigen has yet to be identified. The input lacks base qualities; no much larger clone sits a single base away.

The CDR3 covers 16 residues, taking in both the cysteine and the phenylalanine. CDR3 DNA is the only sequence kept; it has 48 bases, read in frame from the first base. Read against the paper, the sample's time point label means: about 28 days (+/-7) after the second vaccine dose. What this sample's treatment or condition label stands for: meningococcal conjugate vaccine given as trial control. Vaccinee samples came from UK trials COV001 and COV002, including a single-blind randomized controlled phase 2/3 trial of AZD1222 (ChAdOx1 nCoV-19) in healthy adults. For TCRbeta chain sequencing, PBMC samples from trial participants were taken at day 0 and at day 28 after the second dose.

Recombination linked TRBV7-5 to TRBJ1-1; the table's D call of TRBD1 was not tested on the DNA. TRBV7-5 is deemed a pseudogene. The specimen was peripheral blood, collected 28 days after the second dose of the MenACWY control vaccine. The TCR sequence derives from an adult who received the MenACWY meningococcal vaccine as a control. The DNA reads as follows: TGTGCCAGAAGCCAGGGGGGTATTGAGGCGAACACTGAAGCTTTCTTT. Translated, this is CARSQGGIEANTEAFF.